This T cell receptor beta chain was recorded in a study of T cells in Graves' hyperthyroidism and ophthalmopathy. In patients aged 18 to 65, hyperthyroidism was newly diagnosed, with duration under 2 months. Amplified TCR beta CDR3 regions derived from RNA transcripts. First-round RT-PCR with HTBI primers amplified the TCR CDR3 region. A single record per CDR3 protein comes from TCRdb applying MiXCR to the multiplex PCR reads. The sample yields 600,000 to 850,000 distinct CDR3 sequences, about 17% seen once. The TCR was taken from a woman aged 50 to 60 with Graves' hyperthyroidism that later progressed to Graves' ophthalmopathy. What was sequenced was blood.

The CDR3 region is CSARQGTNSPLHF. The DNA for the CDR3 is TGCAGTGCCAGGCAGGGGACCAATTCACCCCTCCACTTT. This rearrangement joins TRBV20-1 to TRBJ1-6, with a weak D call TRBD1 (6 bases). With 6 bases removed from V and 7 bases from J, the gap between germline ends came to 13 bases. This CDR3 has 13 residues. The germline gives CDR1 DFQATT, CDR2 SNEGSKA (reference sequence).